This T cell receptor (beta chain) was identified during a study of tumor-infiltrating lymphocytes in oesophageal squamous cell carcinoma. CDR3 length: 15 amino acids. Germline lookup yields CDR1 SGHDT and CDR2 YYEEEE. Using its own MiXCR run on the PCR reads, TCRdb lists one record per CDR3 protein. The sample carries more than 9,500 distinct CDR3 sequences, 50% to 60% recorded once. The sequenced sample consisted of esophageal tumor tissue. This chain links TRBV5-6 with TRBJ2-3; TRBD1 agrees at 7 bases. The assigned J gene may be wrong: the sequence end matches TRBJ2-1 better. The sequence was obtained from a female donor with esophageal squamous cell carcinoma. CDR3 amino acids: CASSHRDSSYNEQFF. The CDR3 nucleotides read TGTGCCAGCAGCCACCGGGACAGTTCTTACAATGAGCAGTTCTTC.